This T cell receptor beta chain is drawn from a study of T-cell memory formation after mild COVID-19. The study, taken as a whole, reports: CD8+ contracting clones occupied EMRA, while CD4+ ones occupied mainly CM and EM. Cross-reactive memory appears to have joined, as suggested by some responding clones showing up in pre-infection memory.

As to this clonotype: Its antigen is currently unknown.

The V segment lost 6 bases and the J segment 5 bases; nucleotides outside the gene matches: 10. This CDR3 comprises 17 residues. TCRdb redid the calling of the 5' RACE reads with MiXCR, one entry per CDR3 protein. Here the sample spans 550,000 to 700,000 distinct CDR3 sequences, about 18% being singletons. The sample comprised PBMCs or a T cell subset sorted from them (not recorded which). This clonotype was sampled from an adult woman who had mild COVID-19 (a few samples of this study predate the infection). Cell type and time point are not known. This sequence joins TRBV12-3 or TRBV12-4 and TRBJ1-6, with TRBD1 matching over 10 bases. Written as DNA, the CDR3 is TGTGCCAGCAGGTTGTCAGTGGGGACAGGGGATAATTCACCCCTCCACTTT. Encoded protein: CASRLSVGTGDNSPLHF.